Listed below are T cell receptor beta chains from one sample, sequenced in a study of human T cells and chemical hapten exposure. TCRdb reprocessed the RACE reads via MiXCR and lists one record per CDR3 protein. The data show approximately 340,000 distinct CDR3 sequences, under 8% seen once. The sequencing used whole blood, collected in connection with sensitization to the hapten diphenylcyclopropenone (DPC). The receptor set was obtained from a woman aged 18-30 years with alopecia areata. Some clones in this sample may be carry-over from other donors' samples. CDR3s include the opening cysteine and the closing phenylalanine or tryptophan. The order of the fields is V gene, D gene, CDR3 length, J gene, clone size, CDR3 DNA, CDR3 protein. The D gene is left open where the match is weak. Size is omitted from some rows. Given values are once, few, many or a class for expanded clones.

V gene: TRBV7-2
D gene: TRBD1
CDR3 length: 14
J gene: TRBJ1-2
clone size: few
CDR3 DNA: TGTGCCAGCAGCTTAGCGGGACAGGTCTATGGCTACACCTTC
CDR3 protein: CASSLAGQVYGYTF

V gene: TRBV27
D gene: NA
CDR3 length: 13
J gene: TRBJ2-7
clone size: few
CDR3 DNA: TGTGCCAGCAGTGCCCGCGGGCCTGGCGAGCAGTACTTC
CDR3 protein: CASSARGPGEQYF

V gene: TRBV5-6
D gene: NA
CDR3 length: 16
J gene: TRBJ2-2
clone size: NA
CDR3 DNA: TGTGCCAGCAGCCAGCCCTTTGCTGGGAACACCGGGGAGCTGTTTTTT
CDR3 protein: CASSQPFAGNTGELFF

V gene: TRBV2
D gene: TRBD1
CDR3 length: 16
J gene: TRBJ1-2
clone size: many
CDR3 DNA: TGTGCCAGCAGTGAAGCCGGGACAGGGGGTACCTATGGCTACACCTTC
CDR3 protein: CASSEAGTGGTYGYTF

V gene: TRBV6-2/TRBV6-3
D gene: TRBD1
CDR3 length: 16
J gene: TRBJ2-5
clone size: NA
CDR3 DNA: TGTGCCAGCAGTTACCCCCCGGGACAGGGTATGGAGACCCAGTACTTC
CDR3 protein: CASSYPPGQGMETQYF

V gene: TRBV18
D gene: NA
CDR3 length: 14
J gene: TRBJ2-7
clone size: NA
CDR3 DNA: TGTGCCAGCTCACCGACGGTGGTACGGGCCGAGCAGTACTTC
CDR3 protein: CASSPTVVRAEQYF

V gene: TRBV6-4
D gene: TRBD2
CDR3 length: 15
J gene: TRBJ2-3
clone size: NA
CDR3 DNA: TGTGCCAGCAGTGACGTAGCGGGGCAGCTAGATACGCAGTATTTT
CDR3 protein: CASSDVAGQLDTQYF

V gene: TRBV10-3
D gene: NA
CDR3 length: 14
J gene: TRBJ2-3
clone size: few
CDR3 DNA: TGTGCCATCATGGGGGCGGGGAACACAGATACGCAGTATTTT
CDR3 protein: CAIMGAGNTDTQYF

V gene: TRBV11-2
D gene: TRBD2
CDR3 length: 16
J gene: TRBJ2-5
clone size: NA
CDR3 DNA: TGTGCCAGCAGGAAGACTAGCGGGGGGGCTGGTGAGACCCAGTACTTC
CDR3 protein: CASRKTSGGAGETQYF

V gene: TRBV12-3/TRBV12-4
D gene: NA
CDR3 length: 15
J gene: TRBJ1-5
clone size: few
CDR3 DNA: TGTGCCAGCAGTTTATCAGGGCTGGGCAATCAGCCCCAGCATTTT
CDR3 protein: CASSLSGLGNQPQHF

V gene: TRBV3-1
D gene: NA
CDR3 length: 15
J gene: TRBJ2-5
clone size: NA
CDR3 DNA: TGTGCCAGCAGCCAAGTAGCGAGGGCCCAAGAGACCCAGTACTTC
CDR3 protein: CASSQVARAQETQYF

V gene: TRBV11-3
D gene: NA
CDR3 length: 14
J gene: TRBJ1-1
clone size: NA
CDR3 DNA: TGTGCCAGCAGCTTAGGCGGGGTGGGGACTGAAGCTTTCTTT
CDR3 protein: CASSLGGVGTEAFF

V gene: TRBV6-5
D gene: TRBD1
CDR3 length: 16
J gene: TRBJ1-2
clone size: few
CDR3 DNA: TGTGCCAGCAGTTCGGGACAGGGCATGGGCTTCTATGGCTACACCTTC
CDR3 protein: CASSSGQGMGFYGYTF